One sample yielded the 4 T cell receptor beta chains listed below, sequenced in a study of somatic mutations in cytotoxic T cells in rheumatoid arthritis. The data were produced by immunoSEQ multiplex PCR, yet TCRdb's version contains in-frame clones alone and is incomplete. Seen here are 20,000 to 25,000 clones, nearly 80% observed once, and the top ten hold 10% to 12%. The sample consisted of CD8+ T cells sorted from blood. Receptors were obtained from an adult with rheumatoid arthritis.

V is TRBV27 and J is TRBJ1-1; 8 positions agree with TRBD1. The CDR3 contains 13 residues. Germline CDR1 and CDR2: MNHEY and SMNVEV (reference sequence). The V segment lost 5 bases and the J segment 7 bases; nucleotides outside the gene matches: 6. CDR3 in DNA: TGTGCCAGCAGTCACGCCGGGACAGGTGAAGCTTTCTTT. Translation: CASSHAGTGEAFF.

V usage is TRBV5-6 and J usage is TRBJ2-5; 9 bases are a match to TRBD1. The V gene's germline CDR1 is SGHDT and CDR2 YYEEEE. The CDR3 sequence is 14 residues long. After removal of 2 bases from V and 4 bases from J, the junction contained 3 bases not matched to a gene. The CDR3 sequence is CASSFRDRVETQYF. CDR3 nucleotide sequence: TGTGCCAGCAGCTTCCGGGACAGGGTAGAGACCCAGTACTTC.

The chain has TRBV7-9 and TRBJ2-1; 11 nucleotides line up with TRBD1. The CDR3 covers 17 residues. Unmatched junction bases numbered 10, after V lost 5 bases and J lost 4 bases. CDR1 is SEHNR and CDR2 is FQNEAQ in the germline V gene (reference sequence). The DNA of the CDR3 is TGTGCCAGCAGCCCTGGGACAGGGGGTTTTAGTTACAATGAGCAGTTCTTC. Amino acids: CASSPGTGGFSYNEQFF.

This clone was detected only a few times. This chain uses TRBV4-2 with TRBJ2-7; no clear D gene. This CDR3 spans 15 amino acids. Trimming took 0 bases from V and 6 from J, leaving 15 bases between them. Per germline, CDR1 LGHNA and CDR2 YNFKEQ. The CDR3 is CASSQDSMGRLEQYF. The CDR3 bases are TGTGCCAGCAGCCAAGATAGTATGGGCCGCCTCGAGCAGTACTTC.